The 23 T cell receptor beta chains given below trace back to one sample, sequenced in a study of CD8 T cells in Susac syndrome. A quantity of 0.5 to 1 ug RNA underwent reverse transcription using random hexamers. MiXCR was run by TCRdb on the immunoSEQ multiplex PCR reads, yielding one entry per CDR3 protein. Here the sample spans about 120,000 distinct CDR3 sequences, 94% being singletons. The specimen sequenced was CD4+ T cells from PBMCs. These receptor sequences come from a human donor in good health.

The CDR3 DNA follows: TGCAGCGGTGGGCACCGATTCACAGATACGCAGTATTTT. Protein product: CSGGHRFTDTQYF. This chain links TRBV29-1 with TRBJ2-3, with no clear D. Germline V gene lookup returns CDR1 SQVTM and CDR2 ANQGSEA. This CDR3 region has 13 residues. Trimming stripped 7 bases from V and 2 bases from J, with 13 bases between.

The gene calls are TRBV19 and TRBJ1-5; D may be TRBD1 (5 bases). The CDR3 covers 15 residues. CDR1 is LNHDA, CDR2 SQIVND, per germline (reference sequence). V shed 9 bases and J shed 0 bases, with 15 bases lying between them. Here the CDR3 DNA reads TGTGCCAGCGGTGAGACAGCCTATAGCAATCAGCCCCAGCATTTT. Translating gives CASGETAYSNQPQHF. The variable domain in full, with the rest retrieved from reference TRBV19 and TRBJ1-5, is DGGITQSPKYLFRKEGQNVTLSCEQNLNHDAMYWYRQDPGQGLRLIYYSQIVNDFQKGDIAEGYSVSREKKESFPLTVTSAQKNPTAFYLCASGETAYSNQPQHFGDGTRLSIL.

The chain has TRBV28 and TRBJ1-5, with 10 bases lining up with TRBD1. The germline CDR1 and CDR2 sequences are MDHEN and SYDVKM. Unmatched junction bases numbered 20, after V lost 5 bases and J lost 1 base. CDR3 length: 21 residues. Here the CDR3 DNA reads TGTGCCAGCAGTCTCTCACTATTCGACCGGGACAGGGGTTTGAGCAATCAGCCCCAGCATTTT. Encoded protein: CASSLSLFDRDRGLSNQPQHF.

The gene calls are TRBV28 and TRBJ1-2; a possible D gene is TRBD1 (5 bases). CDR1 and CDR2 (germline): MDHEN, SYDVKM. This CDR3 contains 14 residues. V gave up 2 bases and J gave up 6 bases, with 13 bases separating them. CDR3 amino acids: CASSLPQGSHGYTF. The CDR3 DNA is TGTGCCAGCAGTTTACCCCAGGGTAGTCATGGCTACACCTTC.

The chain employs TRBV29-1 and TRBJ2-1; 10 positions match TRBD2. The CDR3 extends over 14 amino acids. V shed 7 bases and J 5 bases; nucleotides not matched to a gene: 8. The germline gives CDR1 SQVTM, CDR2 ANQGSEA. The CDR3 is CSASAGGGDNEQFF. The CDR3 DNA reads as TGCAGCGCCTCAGCGGGAGGGGGGGACAATGAGCAGTTCTTC.

This clonotype has only one observation. The rearrangement links TRBV15 to TRBJ1-3; D is perhaps TRBD1 (6 bases). Looked up from germline, CDR1 is LNHNV and CDR2 is YYDKDF (reference sequence). The CDR3 runs 16 residues. V was shortened by 0 bases and J by 2 bases, with 11 bases between the two germline ends. CDR3 loop: CATSRDQGPAGNTIYF. CDR3 DNA: TGTGCCACCAGCAGAGATCAGGGGCCGGCTGGAAACACCATATATTTT.

The rearrangement links TRBV28 to TRBJ1-3, with TRBD1 as a possible D gene (5 bases). Trimming pared 1 base from V and 16 bases from J, leaving 14 bases between. CDR1 is MDHEN and CDR2 is SYDVKM in the germline V gene. The CDR3 has 12 amino acids. CDR3 sequence reads: CASSLSTGLVYF. CDR3 nucleotide sequence: TGTGCCAGCAGTTTATCTACGGGACTGGTGTATTTT.

This clonotype was found once. This rearrangement joins TRBV19 to TRBJ2-7, with D perhaps being TRBD1 or TRBD2 (5 bases each). V lost 4 bases, J lost 4 bases, and 14 bases lay in between. From germline, CDR1 is LNHDA and CDR2 SQIVND (reference sequence). The CDR3 has 14 amino acids. CDR3 protein: CASSNSQGGYEQYF. CDR3 DNA sequence: TGTGCCAGTAGTAATTCGCAGGGCGGGTACGAGCAGTACTTC.

V and J are TRBV27 and TRBJ2-6, with 7 bases identical to TRBD1. Germline CDR1 reads MNHEY; CDR2 reads SMNVEV (reference sequence). J lost 2 bases, V lost 7 bases, and 5 bases had no gene match. The CDR3 covers 15 residues. CDR3 in DNA: TGTGCCAGCACCCGACAGGGACCTGGGGCCAACGTCCTGACTTTC. Residues: CASTRQGPGANVLTF.

This clonotype is a singleton in its sample. J is TRBJ2-6 and V is TRBV30; D is perhaps TRBD1 (5 bases). Between the trimmed V and J ends, which lost 4 bases and 3 bases, there was a span of 10 bases. CDR1 and CDR2 from the germline V gene are GTSNPN and SVGIG (reference sequence). The CDR3 has 14 residues. CDR3 sequence: CAWMMGRGANVLTF. CDR3 DNA sequence: TGTGCCTGGATGATGGGGCGTGGGGCCAACGTCCTGACTTTC.

V gene TRBV16 combines with J gene TRBJ1-5, with a tentative D call TRBD1 (5 bases). This CDR3 has 14 amino acids. Germline-derived CDR1 and CDR2 are KGHSY and FQNENV. With 1 base removed from V and 9 bases from J, the gap between germline ends came to 13 bases. The CDR3 sequence is CASSQYQGVVPQHF. CDR3 sequence (DNA): TGTGCCAGCAGCCAATACCAGGGTGTCGTGCCCCAGCATTTT.

The V and J genes are TRBV29-1 and TRBJ2-3; 9 nucleotides line up with TRBD1. The CDR3 is made up of 15 amino acids. CDR1 is SQVTM, CDR2 ANQGSEA, per germline. J lost 4 bases, V lost 6 bases, and 11 bases had no gene match. The CDR3 here is CSVEPTGGGSDTQYF. The CDR3 nucleotides are TGCAGCGTGGAACCAACAGGGGGCGGATCAGATACGCAGTATTTT.

CDR3 sequence (DNA): TGTGCCTCCACCACAGCGGGAGGGAGGACCGGGGAGCTGTTTTTT. Translation gives CASTTAGGRTGELFF. J is TRBJ2-2 and V is TRBV30; 10 bases are a match to TRBD2. V lost 7 bases and J lost 5; bases outside the gene matches: 10. The length of the CDR3 is 15 residues. CDR1 and CDR2 from the germline V gene are GTSNPN and SVGIG (reference sequence).

The chain combines TRBV18 with TRBJ1-1; the D is unclear. The CDR3 loop spans 14 amino acids. Trimming shortened V by 3 bases and J by 5 bases, and 13 bases separated the two germline ends. In germline, CDR1 is KGHSH, CDR2 LQKENI. In nucleotides, the CDR3 is TGTGCCAGCTCACCCTTAGGCGCGGGGACTGAAGCTTTCTTT. Its protein is CASSPLGAGTEAFF.

The chain recombines TRBV18 with TRBJ1-4; D uncertain. Germline V gives CDR1 KGHSH, CDR2 LQKENI. This CDR3 has 13 residues. V dropped 3 bases and J dropped 8 bases, with 10 bases sitting between them. Here the CDR3 reads CASSPSQAEKLFF. The CDR3 DNA reads TGTGCCAGCTCACCCAGCCAGGCCGAAAAACTGTTTTTT. Variable domain in full (rest from reference TRBV18 and TRBJ1-4): NAGVMQNPRHLVRRRGQEARLRCSPMKGHSHVYWYRQLPEEGLKFMVYLQKENIIDESGMPKERFSAEFPKEGPSILRIQQVVRGDSAAYFCASSPSQAEKLFFGSGTQLSVL.

V gene TRBV27 combines with J gene TRBJ2-7; TRBD2 aligns across 11 bases. Trimming removed 8 bases from V and 1 base from J; junction bases left unmatched: 10. The CDR3 consists of 16 residues. The germline V gene encodes CDR1 MNHEY and CDR2 SMNVEV (reference sequence). CDR3 amino acids: CASWARGTSGSYEQYF. Written as DNA, the CDR3 is TGTGCCAGCTGGGCCCGCGGGACTAGCGGTTCCTACGAGCAGTACTTC.

This rearrangement joins TRBV27 to TRBJ2-7, with D maybe TRBD1 (5 bases). The CDR3 is 14 amino acids. Germline loops: CDR1 MNHEY, CDR2 SMNVEV (reference sequence). V was cut by 3 bases and J by 3 bases, with 12 bases left in between. The CDR3 sequence is CASSLRQGFYEQYF. The CDR3 nucleotides read TGTGCCAGCAGTTTGAGGCAGGGTTTCTACGAGCAGTACTTC.

The chain employs TRBV10-3 and TRBJ2-7; no reliable D call. The V gene's germline CDR1 is ENHRY and CDR2 SYGVKD. Trimming took 2 bases from V and 8 from J, leaving 13 bases between them. The CDR3 length is 13 residues. The CDR3, as DNA: TGTGCCATCAGTGAGAGTATGGATGGACAGCAGTACTTC. Translated, it gives CAISESMDGQQYF.

The chain has TRBV29-1 and TRBJ2-3; 11 bases map to TRBD2. The germline V gene encodes CDR1 SQVTM and CDR2 ANQGSEA. The V gene end was trimmed by 4 bases and the J gene end by 2 bases; junction bases not matched to a gene: 8. CDR3 length: 16 residues. CDR3 sequence: CSVGVGTSGLTDTQYF. As DNA, the CDR3 is TGCAGCGTTGGTGTAGGGACTAGCGGACTCACAGATACGCAGTATTTT.

V is TRBV20-1 and J is TRBJ2-1; 9 bases fit TRBD1. The V and J ends lost 7 bases and 4 bases, in that order; junction bases with no gene match: 8. Germline CDR1 and CDR2: DFQATT and SNEGSKA (reference sequence). The CDR3 is made up of 14 amino acids. CDR3 coding DNA: TGCAGTGTTGTTGGGGACAGGGATTACAATGAGCAGTTCTTC. Protein sequence: CSVVGDRDYNEQFF.

The chain's CDR3 is CASSNTGTGSQHF. The CDR3, as DNA: TGTGCCAGCAGTAATACCGGGACAGGGTCCCAGCATTTT. The chain uses TRBV6-5 and TRBJ1-5; 9 bases are shared with TRBD1. The CDR3 loop spans 13 amino acids. V trimming: 5 bases; J trimming: 11 bases; junction bases outside the gene matches: 7. The germline gives CDR1 MNHEY, CDR2 SVGAGI.

The chain employs TRBV11-3 and TRBJ2-1; no clear D gene. Germline V gene sequence: CDR1 SGHNT, CDR2 YENEEA. The CDR3 extends over 15 amino acids. V lost 5 bases and J 5 bases, leaving 16 bases between the germline ends. CDR3 coding DNA: TGTGCCAGCAGCCCGGAAGGGTTACGGAACAATGAGCAGTTCTTC. Translating it yields CASSPEGLRNNEQFF.

The CDR3 spells CASSPSGRGKETQYF. The CDR3 nucleotides are TGTGCCAGCAGTCCTAGCGGGAGAGGTAAAGAGACCCAGTACTTC. The chain is built from TRBV27 and TRBJ2-5; 10 bases map to TRBD2. The CDR3 totals 15 residues. V dropped 5 bases and J dropped 3; count of bases not matched to a gene: 6. Germline loops: CDR1 MNHEY, CDR2 SMNVEV (reference sequence).